These 14 T cell receptor beta chains were all obtained from the same sample, sequenced in a study of blood T cell repertoires in COVID-19. The protocol was immunoSEQ multiplex PCR, while the TCRdb copy is restricted to in-frame clones and leaves out a portion. This sample has tens of thousands of clones; more than 75% occur once, and the top ten carry more than 7.5%. Sequencing was performed on peripheral blood. The receptors derive from a man between 70 and 80 years old with active or convalescent COVID-19.

This sequence joins TRBV2 and TRBJ1-4, with D perhaps matching TRBD1 (6 bases). This CDR3 is 13 amino acids long. Germline lookup yields CDR1 SNHLY and CDR2 FYNNEI. V lost 6 bases to trimming and J lost 8 bases, with 13 bases between them. This CDR3 is CASRGTFSEKLFF. The CDR3 region has the DNA TGTGCCAGCAGGGGGACATTCTCGGAAAAACTGTTTTTT.

The CDR3: CASSEDRDTDTQYF. CDR3 nucleotides: TGTGCCAGCAGTGAGGACAGAGACACAGATACGCAGTATTTT. The genes are TRBV6-4 and TRBJ2-3, with D possibly being TRBD1 (6 bases). The CDR3 loop spans 14 amino acids. The V and J ends lost 3 bases and 2 bases respectively, with 9 bases between them. Germline V gene lookup returns CDR1 MRHNA and CDR2 SNTAGT.

The DNA for the CDR3 is TGTGCCAGCGGGTCAGCAGGGGGCAACTATGGCTACACCTTC. Its protein is CASGSAGGNYGYTF. V gene TRBV2 combines with J gene TRBJ1-2, with 8 nucleotides matching TRBD1. CDR1 SNHLY and CDR2 FYNNEI come from the germline V gene. The length of the CDR3 is 14 residues. V was pared by 8 bases and J by 2 bases, with 7 bases of the junction left unmatched. Variable domain in full (rest from reference TRBV2 and TRBJ1-2): EPEVTQTPSHQVTQMGQEVILRCVPISNHLYFYWYRQILGQKVEFLVSFYNNEISEKSEIFDDQFSVERPDGSNFTLKIRSTKLEDSAMYFCASGSAGGNYGYTFGSGTRLTVV.

The chain carries TRBV19 and TRBJ1-1; the match to TRBD1 covers 11 bases. The CDR3 loop spans 11 amino acids. CDR1 is LNHDA and CDR2 is SQIVND in the germline V gene (reference sequence). V shed 6 bases and J 10 bases; nucleotides not matched to a gene: 1. CDR3 nucleotides: TGTGCCAGTAGAGGGACAGGGGGAGCTTTCTTT. Amino acid sequence: CASRGTGGAFF.

V and J are TRBV15 and TRBJ1-1; D is uncertain. Germline assignment: CDR1 LNHNV and CDR2 YYDKDF (reference sequence). The CDR3 has 13 residues. V was clipped by 10 bases and J by 1 base, with 13 bases between them. As DNA, the CDR3 is TGTGCCAGTCAGCGAGAGGGGAACACTGAAGCTTTCTTT. It yields the protein CASQREGNTEAFF.

CDR3 in DNA: TGTGCCATCAGCGGGACAGGGGGGGATCAGCCCCAGCATTTT. Residues: CAISGTGGDQPQHF. This chain links TRBV10-3 with TRBJ1-5; 11 nucleotides match TRBD1. The CDR3 has 14 amino acids. Trimming took 6 bases from V and 5 from J; bases not matched to a gene: 3. Germline CDR1 is ENHRY and CDR2 is SYGVKD.

The V call is TRBV7-8, the J call TRBJ1-6, with D unclear. The germline gives CDR1 SGHVS, CDR2 FQNEAQ. The CDR3 spans 16 residues. Deletions cut 1 base from V and 0 bases from J, with 7 bases between. CDR3 loop: CASSLVRSSYNSPLHF. The CDR3 coding sequence is TGTGCCAGCAGCTTAGTGCGATCCTCCTATAATTCACCCCTCCACTTT.

The chain links TRBV19 to TRBJ2-5; 7 bases align to TRBD1. In germline, CDR1 is LNHDA, CDR2 SQIVND (reference sequence). Trimming removed 7 bases from V and 2 bases from J; junction bases left unmatched: 10. This CDR3 is built from 15 residues. The CDR3 DNA sequence: TGTGCCAGTAAGGAGAGGGGGCGGGTACAAGAGACCCAGTACTTC. It specifies CASKERGRVQETQYF.

There are a few counts of this clone. One end of the junction is discordant with germline, which a read error may explain. The rearrangement joins TRBV30 to TRBJ1-2, with D tentatively TRBD1 (5 bases). CDR3 length: 14 amino acids. Per germline, CDR1 GTSNPN and CDR2 SVGIG (reference sequence). In DNA, the CDR3 is TGTGCCTGGAGTCCGCCAACAGGAACTCTGCTGTTCTCCTTC. The encoded protein is CAWSPPTGTLLFSF.

The chain recombines TRBV28 with TRBJ1-2, with D possibly matching TRBD1 (5 bases). Germline V gene sequence: CDR1 MDHEN, CDR2 SYDVKM. The CDR3 spans 16 residues. Deletions cut 4 bases from V and 2 bases from J, with 17 bases between. The CDR3 nucleotides read TGTGCCAGCAGTTCCTCATCGGGACTCCGGAACTATGGCTACACCTTC. This gives the protein CASSSSSGLRNYGYTF.

V is TRBV10-1 and J is TRBJ1-1; possibly TRBD1 for D (6 bases). V was cut by 4 bases and J by 5 bases, with 11 bases left in between. Germline V gene sequence: CDR1 WNHNN, CDR2 SYGVQD (reference sequence). The CDR3 covers 13 residues. The CDR3 nucleotides read TGCGCCAGCAGTGCAAACAGGGATACTGAAGCTTTCTTT. Its translation is CASSANRDTEAFF.

This rearrangement joins TRBV30 to TRBJ1-2, with D hard to call. The length of the CDR3 is 11 residues. The ends were cut back, 5 bases at V and 1 base at J, with 5 bases in the middle. Per the germline V gene, CDR1 is GTSNPN and CDR2 is SVGIG (reference sequence). The CDR3 DNA sequence: TGTGCCTGGGATCTTAACTATGGCTACACCTTC. This gives the protein CAWDLNYGYTF. Looking up the rest from reference TRBV30 and TRBJ1-2 gives the full variable domain: SQTIHQWPATLVQPVGSPLSLECTVEGTSNPNLYWYRQAAGRGLQLLFYSVGIGQISSEVPQNLSASRPQDRQFILSSKKLLLSDSGFYLCAWDLNYGYTFGSGTRLTVV.

This clone has just a few counts. Other DNA sequences in the sample encode the same CDR3. The chain links TRBV11-2 to TRBJ2-7; TRBD1 matches 10 bases. Germline CDR1 is SGHAT and CDR2 is FQNNGV. This CDR3 spans 16 amino acids. With V trimmed by 5 bases and J by 5 bases, 12 bases remained unmatched. The CDR3 reads CASSPEGGTGDHEQYF. CDR3 nucleotide sequence: TGTGCCAGCAGCCCGGAAGGTGGGACAGGGGACCACGAGCAGTACTTC.

This clone was found once. V and J are TRBV25-1 and TRBJ2-7; a weak D match, TRBD2 (6 bases). Germline loops: CDR1 MGHDK, CDR2 SYGVNS. Trimming removed 7 bases at V and 2 bases at J, with 12 bases between. This CDR3 contains 13 residues. CDR3 region: CASTQGGAYEQYF. In nucleotides, the CDR3 is TGTGCCAGCACTCAGGGCGGGGCCTACGAGCAGTACTTC.